This T cell receptor (beta chain) is drawn from a study of blood T cell repertoires in COVID-19. Whole-study context: Nucleic acid was either cDNA or gDNA, and it came from T cells, B-cell-depleted T cells, or PBMCs.

The data were produced by immunoSEQ multiplex PCR, yet TCRdb's version contains in-frame clones alone and is incomplete. This sample carries almost 400,000 clones, around 87% of them seen once, and the ten largest clones take 2.3%. The germline gives CDR1 SGHRS, CDR2 YFSETQ. V lost 4 bases, J lost 4 bases, and 8 bases stayed unmatched. This CDR3 spans 16 amino acids. The origin of this receptor is a woman in her fifties or sixties with COVID-19, enrolled during active disease. J is TRBJ1-2 and V is TRBV5-1; 12 positions match TRBD1. Sequenced material: peripheral blood. The DNA for the CDR3 is TGCGCCAGCAGCGCCCGGGACAGGGGGCGCACCTATGGCTACACCTTC. Its translation is CASSARDRGRTYGYTF.